These 28 T cell receptor beta chains were sequenced from one sample in a study of spatial heterogeneity in lung cancer. Findings and caveats of the study: One measure, the expanded intratumoral alpha and beta TCR count, tracked tumor mutation counts.

TCRdb reanalysed the 5' RACE reads using MiXCR and keeps one entry per CDR3 protein. The sample has about 3,000 distinct CDR3 sequences; roughly 15% are singletons. The time point is: sample taken at primary tumor resection. Their antigens remain unidentified. Sequencing used lung tumor tissue, obtained at surgery. These receptors all stem from a male donor with early-stage non-small cell lung cancer.

By its share, this clonotype is medium-sized. The V call is TRBV11-2, the J call TRBJ2-2; TRBD2 matches at 11 bases. The CDR3 sequence is 17 residues long. CDR1 is SGHAT, CDR2 FQNNGV, per germline. V was pared by 2 bases and J by 4 bases, with 6 bases of the junction left unmatched. The CDR3: CASSLSTSGSITGELFF. The CDR3 nucleotides are TGTGCCAGCAGCTTATCTACTAGCGGGAGCATCACCGGGGAGCTGTTTTTT.

V gene TRBV7-2 combines with J gene TRBJ2-2, with no clear D. Germline CDR1 and CDR2: SGHTA and FQGNSA. V dropped 1 base and J dropped 1 base, with 4 bases sitting between them. This CDR3 comprises 14 residues. The CDR3 DNA reads TGTGCCAGCAGCTTAGTTGTGAACACCGGGGAGCTGTTTTTT. As protein: CASSLVVNTGELFF.

This clonotype is medium-sized (0.01 to 0.1%) by share. The chain couples TRBV5-4 to TRBJ2-7; the match to TRBD2 covers 11 bases. Germline V gives CDR1 SGHNT, CDR2 YYREEE (reference sequence). The CDR3 spans 15 residues. After removal of 4 bases from V and 4 bases from J, the junction contained 7 bases not matched to a gene. CDR3 coding DNA: TGTGCCAGCAGCCTTGGACTAGCGGGCCAATACGAGCAGTACTTC. Protein sequence: CASSLGLAGQYEQYF.

This rearrangement joins TRBV10-3 to TRBJ2-7; 8 bases are shared with TRBD1. The J segment lost 5 bases and the V segment lost 6 bases, leaving 9 bases of the junction unmatched. Germline V gene data show CDR1 as ENHRY and CDR2 as SYGVKD. The CDR3 has 14 residues. This chain's CDR3 is CAIRRNRGNDEQYF. CDR3 nucleotides: TGTGCCATCAGGAGGAACAGGGGGAACGACGAGCAGTACTTC.

This clonotype is termed medium-sized. The rearrangement joins TRBV28 to TRBJ2-7; 9 positions match TRBD2. The V gene end was trimmed by 3 bases and the J gene end by 0 bases; junction bases not matched to a gene: 0. Germline V lookup: CDR1 MDHEN, CDR2 SYDVKM. CDR3 length: 14 residues. The CDR3 region is CASSFSGGSYEQYF. In DNA, the CDR3 is TGTGCCAGCAGTTTTAGCGGGGGCTCCTACGAGCAGTACTTC.

This clonotype is deemed large. The rearrangement uses TRBV20-1 and TRBJ2-3, with TRBD1 identical over 7 bases. This CDR3 contains 13 residues. The germline gives CDR1 DFQATT, CDR2 SNEGSKA (reference sequence). V gave up 6 bases and J gave up 9 bases; unmatched junction bases: 12. Here the CDR3 reads CSAGTAILKTQYF. The CDR3, as DNA: TGCAGTGCCGGGACAGCCATCCTCAAGACGCAGTATTTT.

With regard to this clonotype: This may come from a read error, since a much larger clone is one base off. This rearrangement joins TRBV10-1 to TRBJ2-1; TRBD2 matches 8 bases. The CDR3 spans 16 residues. V shed 2 bases, J shed 0 bases, and the junction held 3 bases outside the gene matches. The V gene's germline CDR1 is WNHNN and CDR2 SYGVQD (reference sequence). CDR3 nucleotide sequence: TGCGCCAGCAGTGAGACTGGACTAGCCTCCTACAATGAGCAGTTCTTC. Amino acid sequence: CASSETGLASYNEQFF.

The chain combines TRBV28 with TRBJ2-1; 11 positions match TRBD2. Looked up from germline, CDR1 is MDHEN and CDR2 is SYDVKM. This CDR3 is built from 17 residues. Losses at the gene ends were 5 bases for V and 3 bases for J; bases not matched to a gene: 9. The CDR3 region is CASSAMTSGNLYNEQFF. The CDR3 DNA reads as TGTGCCAGCAGTGCGATGACTAGCGGGAACCTCTACAATGAGCAGTTCTTC.

This clonotype was seen more than once but under ten times. V and J are TRBV2 and TRBJ2-5; no clear D gene. In germline, CDR1 is SNHLY, CDR2 FYNNEI. There are 13 residues in the CDR3. Trimming stripped 0 bases from V and 6 bases from J, with 8 bases between. CDR3 DNA sequence: TGTGCCAGCAGTGAAGCCAGGTTGAAGACCCAGTACTTC. Protein: CASSEARLKTQYF. Looking up the rest from reference TRBV2 and TRBJ2-5 gives the full variable domain: EPEVTQTPSHQVTQMGQEVILRCVPISNHLYFYWYRQILGQKVEFLVSFYNNEISEKSEIFDDQFSVERPDGSNFTLKIRSTKLEDSAMYFCASSEARLKTQYFGPGTRLLVL.

This clonotype is termed medium-sized. The DNA of the CDR3 is TGTGCCAGCGGACGGCTCTCTGGGGCCAACGTCCTGACTTTC. The encoded protein is CASGRLSGANVLTF. The rearrangement joins TRBV6-5 to TRBJ2-6; the D is unclear. V was trimmed by 8 bases and J by 0 bases, leaving 8 bases between them. Per germline, CDR1 MNHEY and CDR2 SVGAGI. The CDR3 runs to 14 residues.

In its sample, this clonotype ranks as medium-sized. The genes are TRBV7-2 and TRBJ2-7; D is ambiguous. This CDR3 is 15 amino acids long. Germline lookup yields CDR1 SGHTA and CDR2 FQGNSA. V was shortened by 1 base and J by 2 bases, with 12 bases between the two germline ends. The CDR3 sequence is CASSLGSTATYEQYF. In DNA, the CDR3 is TGTGCCAGCAGCTTAGGTTCAACAGCCACCTACGAGCAGTACTTC.

The chain recombines TRBV6-5 with TRBJ2-7, with D unresolved. The CDR3 consists of 13 residues. Trimming stripped 2 bases from V and 6 bases from J, with 11 bases between. Germline V gene data show CDR1 as MNHEY and CDR2 as SVGAGI. The CDR3 region has the DNA TGTGCCAGCAGTTACGGGGTGAAGTCCGAGCAGTACTTC. Translated, it gives CASSYGVKSEQYF.

In its sample, this clonotype ranks as medium-sized. The chain recombines TRBV18 with TRBJ1-2; tentatively, D is TRBD1 (5 bases). Germline-derived CDR1 and CDR2 are KGHSH and LQKENI. The ends were cut back, 6 bases at V and 5 bases at J, with 16 bases in the middle. This CDR3 has 14 residues. As DNA, the CDR3 is TGTGCCAGCTCCCCCAACGTCGGGGCGTATGGCTACACCTTC. It translates to CASSPNVGAYGYTF. The full variable domain, with the rest looked up from reference TRBV18 and TRBJ1-2, is NAGVMQNPRHLVRRRGQEARLRCSPMKGHSHVYWYRQLPEEGLKFMVYLQKENIIDESGMPKERFSAEFPKEGPSILRIQQVVRGDSAAYFCASSPNVGAYGYTFGSGTRLTVV.

This clonotype is medium-sized within its sample. The J gene is TRBJ2-7, the V gene TRBV6-2 or TRBV6-3; unclear D gene. The germline V and J ends were trimmed by 4 bases and 0 bases, with 13 bases remaining between them. Germline CDR1 MNHEY, CDR2 SVGEGT. This CDR3 is 15 amino acids long. In DNA form, the CDR3 reads TGTGCCAGCAGTTCCCCAAGTAGGACCTCCTACGAGCAGTACTTC. It yields the protein CASSSPSRTSYEQYF.

Judged by abundance, this clonotype is medium-sized. The V gene is TRBV9, the J gene TRBJ1-3; no definite D call. The V gene lost 4 bases and the J gene lost 0 bases, with 11 bases spanning the gap. Germline V CDR1 and CDR2: SGDLS, YYNGEE. The CDR3 contains 15 residues. The CDR3 DNA reads TGTGCCAGCAGCCCACGGAGGGCCTCTGGAAACACCATATATTTT. It encodes CASSPRRASGNTIYF.

This clonotype rates as medium-sized (0.01 to 0.1%). J is TRBJ2-6 and V is TRBV7-3, with TRBD1 identical over 10 bases. This CDR3 comprises 18 residues. Germline V CDR1 and CDR2: SGHTA, FQGTGA. V shed 1 base, J shed 1 base, and the junction held 4 bases outside the gene matches. The CDR3 nucleotides are TGTGCCAGCAGCTTAAAGGGACAGGGGAGGTCTGGGGCCAACGTCCTGACTTTC. Its protein is CASSLKGQGRSGANVLTF.

This clonotype came up many times. This chain joins TRBV20-1 and TRBJ2-4; 12 bases agree with TRBD2. Germline CDR1 is DFQATT and CDR2 is SNEGSKA (reference sequence). The CDR3 has 20 amino acids. V trimming: 7 bases; J trimming: 16 bases; junction bases outside the gene matches: 35. For the CDR3, the DNA is TGCAGTGTCCCCAGGGGGGCGGACAGGGAAAGACTAGCGGGAGCGCTCCCACCTTACTTC. This encodes CSVPRGADRERLAGALPPYF.

Turning to this clonotype: This could be a read error, since a much larger clone is one nucleotide away. The rearrangement links TRBV6-1 to TRBJ2-7; D ambiguous. CDR1 and CDR2 (germline): MNHNS, SASEGT. The CDR3 runs to 12 residues. V lost 9 bases and J 4 bases, leaving 13 bases between the germline ends. As DNA, the CDR3 is TGTGCCAGGATTCAAAGGGAATACGAGCAGTACTTC. It is translated as CARIQREYEQYF.

This clonotype is medium-sized (0.01 to 0.1%) in the sample. The chain combines TRBV20-1 with TRBJ2-7; D uncertain. CDR1 is DFQATT, CDR2 SNEGSKA, per germline (reference sequence). This CDR3 spans 14 amino acids. Trimming stripped 1 base from V and 2 bases from J, with 12 bases between. The CDR3 sequence is CSARVPDRAYEQYF. For the CDR3, the DNA is TGCAGTGCTAGAGTCCCTGACCGGGCCTACGAGCAGTACTTC.

This clonotype was counted at least ten times. The V and J genes are TRBV29-1 and TRBJ2-7, with 9 bases aligning to TRBD1. Trimming at V came to 3 bases and at J to 6 bases, leaving 6 bases not matched to a gene. The CDR3 is 13 residues long. The germline V gene has CDR1 SQVTM and CDR2 ANQGSEA. The CDR3 here is CSVDGQGRGEQYF. The CDR3 DNA reads as TGCAGCGTTGATGGACAGGGGAGAGGCGAGCAGTACTTC.

This clonotype rates as medium-sized. This chain connects TRBV12-3 or TRBV12-4 to TRBJ1-4, with D unresolved. The CDR3 extends over 18 amino acids. The ends were cut back, 2 bases at V and 7 bases at J, with 23 bases in the middle. This CDR3 is CASSLIFGGNHPLEKLFF. DNA of the CDR3: TGTGCCAGCAGTTTAATCTTTGGTGGCAATCACCCTCTTGAAAAACTGTTTTTT.

By sample share, this clonotype is medium-sized. This sequence joins TRBV6-6 and TRBJ1-1; no clear D. The CDR3 consists of 13 residues. From germline, CDR1 is MNHNY and CDR2 SVGAGI (reference sequence). The V and J ends lost 6 bases and 5 bases respectively, with 13 bases between them. CDR3 sequence: CASSRGGQTEAFF. The DNA for the CDR3 is TGTGCCAGCAGCCGGGGAGGGCAGACTGAAGCTTTCTTT.

This clonotype is classed as medium-sized. The chain links TRBV6-6 to TRBJ2-7; D possibly corresponds to TRBD2 (5 bases). V was cut by 4 bases and J by 2 bases, with 9 bases left in between. This CDR3 has 13 residues. Germline values: CDR1 MNHNY, CDR2 SVGAGI (reference sequence). The CDR3 here is CASSSGMTYEQYF. The DNA for the CDR3 is TGTGCCAGCAGTTCGGGGATGACCTACGAGCAGTACTTC.

The chain links TRBV6-5 to TRBJ2-5, with TRBD2 matching 10 bases. The V gene's germline CDR1 is MNHEY and CDR2 SVGAGI. The V and J ends lost 2 bases and 4 bases, in that order; junction bases with no gene match: 7. The CDR3 extends over 16 amino acids. This CDR3 is CASSYQLGTSVETQYF. The CDR3 nucleotides are TGTGCCAGCAGTTACCAGTTGGGGACTAGCGTAGAGACCCAGTACTTC.

This clonotype counts as medium-sized. The chain recombines TRBV3-1 with TRBJ2-1, with a tentative D call TRBD2 (6 bases). Germline V gene sequence: CDR1 LGHDT, CDR2 YNNKEL (reference sequence). This CDR3 is 13 amino acids long. Trimming pared 1 base from V and 15 bases from J, leaving 16 bases between. The CDR3 is CASSQVAGSAPFF. As DNA, the CDR3 is TGTGCCAGCAGCCAAGTTGCGGGATCAGCCCCGTTCTTC.

V and J are TRBV28 and TRBJ2-5; D is ambiguous. The CDR3 has 17 residues. In germline, CDR1 is MDHEN, CDR2 SYDVKM. The V gene lost 5 bases and the J gene lost 3 bases, with 22 bases spanning the gap. This CDR3 reads CASSLVLARTVKETQYF. The DNA of the CDR3 is TGTGCCAGCAGTCTCGTATTGGCCAGGACGGTGAAAGAGACCCAGTACTTC.

This clonotype counts as large. The chain links TRBV29-1 to TRBJ2-5, with a possible D match to TRBD1 (5 bases). Germline CDR1 reads SQVTM; CDR2 reads ANQGSEA. V gave up 5 bases and J gave up 2 bases, with 9 bases separating them. The CDR3 has 12 residues. In DNA form, the CDR3 reads TGCAGCGTTAACCGACAGCAAGAGACCCAGTACTTC. This encodes CSVNRQQETQYF.

By sample share, this clonotype is large (0.1 to 1%). The chain carries TRBV6-2 or TRBV6-3 and TRBJ2-1, with 15 nucleotides matching TRBD2. The junction had 5 bases not matched to a gene; V was cut back by 2 bases and J by 9 bases. CDR3 length equals 16 residues. Per the germline V gene, CDR1 is MNHEY and CDR2 is SVGEGT. CDR3 region: CASSYGTSGRQGEQFF. The CDR3 DNA reads TGTGCCAGCAGTTACGGGACTAGCGGGAGGCAGGGTGAGCAGTTCTTC.